These 21 T cell receptor beta chains were all obtained from the same sample, sequenced in a study of T-cell reconstitution after alpha-beta-depleted transplantation in children. Preparation of the TCRbeta library was carried out with unique molecular identifiers. From the PCR reads, TCRdb called clonotypes with MiXCR, one entry per CDR3 protein. This sample has some 500,000 distinct CDR3 sequences, with about 30% found just once. Source: PBMCs from the stem cell graft donor, taken from the stem cell graft. The receptors originated from a human donor who donated a stem cell graft to a child with aplastic anemia.

The chain joins TRBV4-3 to TRBJ2-5; the match to TRBD2 covers 10 bases. The CDR3 is 16 amino acids. CDR1 is LGHNA and CDR2 is YSLEER in the germline V gene. Trimming took 3 bases from V and 5 from J; bases not matched to a gene: 9. CDR3 nucleotides: TGCGCCAGCAGCCAGCAAGGGCTAGCGGGGGTCGAGACCCAGTACTTC. It yields the protein CASSQQGLAGVETQYF.

V is TRBV5-4 and J is TRBJ1-2; D may be TRBD1 (6 bases). V lost 3 bases to trimming and J lost 8 bases, with 14 bases between them. Germline loops: CDR1 SGHNT, CDR2 YYREEE (reference sequence). The CDR3 loop spans 13 amino acids. In DNA, the CDR3 is TGTGCCAGCAGCTCGGACAGCATCGGAGGCTACACCTTC. It translates to CASSSDSIGGYTF.

The chain uses TRBV7-8 and TRBJ2-7; weak D call: TRBD1 (6 bases). V lost 1 base and J lost 3, with 7 bases in between. This CDR3 comprises 13 residues. CDR1 is SGHVS, CDR2 FQNEAQ, per germline. The CDR3 spells CASSLVDSYEQYV. CDR3 nucleotide sequence: TGTGCCAGCAGCTTAGTGGACAGCTACGAGCAGTACGTC.

This sequence joins TRBV9 and TRBJ2-1, with 7 bases identical to TRBD2. V trimming: 3 bases; J trimming: 9 bases; junction bases outside the gene matches: 12. The CDR3 has 15 residues. Germline CDR1 and CDR2: SGDLS and YYNGEE. CDR3 coding DNA: TGTGCCAGCAGCGACCAATCCAGACTAGCTACTGAGCAGTTCTTC. Protein product: CASSDQSRLATEQFF.

This clonotype was picked up a small number of times. CDR3 amino acids: CACLAEDFTDTQYF. CDR3 coding DNA: TGTGCCTGTCTAGCGGAAGACTTCACAGATACGCAGTATTTT. The V call is TRBV30, the J call TRBJ2-3, with TRBD2 matching over 7 bases. V dropped 6 bases and J dropped 2; count of bases not matched to a gene: 8. In germline, CDR1 is GTSNPN, CDR2 SVGIG (reference sequence). The CDR3 runs 14 residues.

The rearrangement links TRBV5-1 to TRBJ2-3, with D uncertain. Germline loops: CDR1 SGHRS, CDR2 YFSETQ. This CDR3 comprises 12 residues. Deletions cut 4 bases from V and 5 bases from J, with 8 bases between. Here the CDR3 reads CASSQEKDTQYF. DNA for the CDR3: TGCGCCAGCAGCCAGGAAAAAGATACGCAGTATTTT.

The genes are TRBV30 and TRBJ1-1, with D unclear. The CDR3 spans 14 residues. The ends were cut back, 0 bases at V and 3 bases at J, with 11 bases in the middle. CDR1 is GTSNPN and CDR2 is SVGIG in the germline V gene (reference sequence). The CDR3 DNA sequence: TGTGCCTGGAGTGTAAGTGGCGGCTACACTGAAGCTTTCTTT. Translating gives CAWSVSGGYTEAFF.

The V call is TRBV5-1, the J call TRBJ2-5, with 12 bases identical to TRBD2. CDR3 length: 17 residues. J gave up 4 bases and V 0 bases, and 7 bases lay outside the gene matches. Per the germline V gene, CDR1 is SGHRS and CDR2 is YFSETQ. CDR3 amino acids: CASSLGLAGVLGETQYF. The CDR3 region has the DNA TGCGCCAGCAGCTTGGGACTAGCGGGAGTTCTCGGAGAGACCCAGTACTTC.

The V call is TRBV20-1, the J call TRBJ2-5; 8 nucleotides agree with TRBD2. The CDR3 contains 13 residues. CDR1 is DFQATT and CDR2 is SNEGSKA in the germline V gene (reference sequence). V lost 8 bases, J lost 1 base, and 6 bases stayed unmatched. The CDR3 bases are TGCAGTTCCTTCACTAGCGGCCAAGAGACCCAGTACTTC. Amino acid sequence: CSSFTSGQETQYF.

This clonotype showed up many times. The rearrangement joins TRBV7-2 to TRBJ2-1, with D possibly being TRBD2 (5 bases). The CDR3 covers 15 residues. From germline, CDR1 is SGHTA and CDR2 FQGNSA. V was trimmed by 6 bases and J by 5 bases, leaving 17 bases between them. In nucleotides, the CDR3 is TGTGCCAGCAGAGAAACCGGGATAGCACACAATGAGCAGTTCTTC. Protein: CASRETGIAHNEQFF.

The chain uses TRBV11-3 and TRBJ2-3; D is perhaps TRBD2 (6 bases). The CDR3 has 16 amino acids. V was clipped by 3 bases and J by 0 bases, with 13 bases between them. CDR1 is SGHNT, CDR2 YENEEA, per germline. The CDR3 spells CASSFISGLSTDTQYF. In nucleotides, the CDR3 is TGTGCCAGCAGCTTTATTAGCGGTTTGAGCACAGATACGCAGTATTTT.

This chain joins TRBV5-1 and TRBJ2-4; the match to TRBD2 covers 8 bases. This CDR3 has 17 residues. J lost 5 bases, V lost 1 base, and 11 bases had no gene match. Germline lookup yields CDR1 SGHRS and CDR2 YFSETQ. Written as DNA, the CDR3 is TGCGCCAGCAGCTTGTCCAGCGGGAGAGAGGTCCAAAACATTCAGTACTTC. Its protein is CASSLSSGREVQNIQYF.

J is TRBJ2-7 and V is TRBV12-3 or TRBV12-4; TRBD2 aligns across 10 bases. The V segment lost 4 bases and the J segment 7 bases; nucleotides outside the gene matches: 10. This CDR3 is built from 15 residues. The CDR3 spells CASSSEREGVREQYF. The CDR3 nucleotides are TGTGCCAGCAGTTCCGAGCGGGAGGGAGTGAGAGAGCAGTACTTC.

This clonotype was seen a few times. The chain employs TRBV5-1 and TRBJ1-2, with D possibly matching TRBD1 (6 bases). The CDR3 sequence is 15 residues long. Germline assignment: CDR1 SGHRS and CDR2 YFSETQ. The V gene lost 0 bases and the J gene lost 2 bases, with 11 bases spanning the gap. DNA of the CDR3: TGCGCCAGCAGCTTGGCCGGTCAGGGGAACTATGGCTACACCTTC. Its protein product is CASSLAGQGNYGYTF.

The rearrangement joins TRBV4-3 to TRBJ2-1; TRBD2 agrees at 8 bases. J gave up 5 bases and V 0 bases, and 3 bases lay outside the gene matches. Germline lookup yields CDR1 LGHNA and CDR2 YSLEER. The CDR3 consists of 15 residues. DNA of the CDR3: TGCGCCAGCAGCCAAGATCCGGGAGGGGACAATGAGCAGTTCTTC. Protein: CASSQDPGGDNEQFF.

The chain employs TRBV27 and TRBJ2-7; D might be TRBD1 or TRBD2, each matching 5 bases. Germline lookup yields CDR1 MNHEY and CDR2 SMNVEV (reference sequence). V lost 5 bases and J 3 bases, leaving 17 bases between the germline ends. The CDR3 consists of 15 residues. The CDR3 spells CASSTGPGGLYEQYF. DNA for the CDR3: TGTGCCAGCAGTACAGGCCCCGGCGGACTCTACGAGCAGTACTTC.

The genes are TRBV10-3 and TRBJ2-1; D remains unclear. Trimming took off 5 bases at V and 7 bases at J, with 9 bases between the two ends. The CDR3 length is 12 residues. The germline CDR1 and CDR2 sequences are ENHRY and SYGVKD. In DNA form, the CDR3 reads TGTGCCATCAGTACCTTAACGAATGAGCAGTTCTTC. Its protein product is CAISTLTNEQFF.

This clonotype came up a few times. The chain employs TRBV18 and TRBJ1-5; possibly TRBD1 for D (5 bases). V dropped 5 bases and J dropped 4 bases, with 6 bases sitting between them. The germline gives CDR1 KGHSH, CDR2 LQKENI. The length of the CDR3 is 12 residues. CDR3 DNA: TGTGCCAGCTCAGCAGGGAATCAGCCCCAGCATTTT. It yields the protein CASSAGNQPQHF.

This clonotype has only a few counts. The junction differs from germline at one of its ends, possibly a read error. The chain joins TRBV7-9 to TRBJ1-2; 7 positions match TRBD1. This CDR3 is built from 10 residues. CDR1 is SEHNR, CDR2 FQNEAQ, per germline (reference sequence). CDR3 in DNA: TGTGCCAGCAGCTTAGTTGGGACAGAGTTC. Its protein product is CASSLVGTEF.

This clonotype was seen only a few times. This chain uses TRBV5-1 with TRBJ2-3; D gene unclear. With 4 bases removed from V and 0 bases from J, the gap between germline ends came to 9 bases. CDR1 is SGHRS and CDR2 is YFSETQ in the germline V gene. The CDR3 loop spans 14 amino acids. Here the CDR3 reads CASSPPSSTDTQYF. Written as DNA, the CDR3 is TGCGCCAGCAGCCCACCGTCTAGCACAGATACGCAGTATTTT. Filled out from reference TRBV5-1 and TRBJ2-3, the complete variable domain reads KAGVTQTPRYLIKTRGQQVTLSCSPISGHRSVSWYQQTPGQGLQFLFEYFSETQRNKGNFPGRFSGRQFSNSRSEMNVSTLELGDSALYLCASSPPSSTDTQYFGPGTRLTVL.

The chain uses TRBV18 and TRBJ2-5, with D unclear. CDR3 length: 13 residues. CDR1 and CDR2 (germline): KGHSH, LQKENI. V lost 2 bases, J lost 4 bases, and 8 bases lay in between. Here the CDR3 DNA reads TGTGCCAGCTCACCAAATCTCCTAGAGACCCAGTACTTC. It specifies CASSPNLLETQYF.